The 14 T cell receptor beta chains below come from one sample, sequenced in a study of control samples from healthy donors and cancer patients (TCRdb year 2020). Library preparation used the immunoSEQ multiplex PCR assay. The immuneACCESS repertoire file appears here via TCRdb, limited to in-frame rearrangements. These files lack a portion of the clones; in checked studies, under half of the deficit traces to unresolved V genes, and the cause of the others is not known. The sample table shows some 140,000 clones, and approximately 91% are seen once. Of the sample, about 9% falls within the top ten clones. The specimen was blood. The receptors shown here come from a woman aged 30 to 39 in good health.

V is TRBV20-1 and J is TRBJ2-7; D not resolved. CDR3 length: 14 residues. Germline lookup yields CDR1 DFQATT and CDR2 SNEGSKA (reference sequence). V gave up 3 bases and J gave up 2 bases, with 14 bases separating them. In DNA form, the CDR3 reads TGCAGTGCTAGTTTCTGGACCAATCCCTACGAGCAGTACTTC. Protein sequence: CSASFWTNPYEQYF.

The chain carries TRBV2 and TRBJ1-1, with 7 bases that match TRBD1. V was clipped by 4 bases and J by 6 bases; unmatched bases: 5. Germline CDR1 is SNHLY and CDR2 is FYNNEI. The CDR3 runs 13 residues. As DNA, the CDR3 is TGTGCCAGCAGTGTATTTGACAGGGCTGAAGCTTTCTTT. It specifies CASSVFDRAEAFF.

Comments on this clone: The junction differs from germline at one of its ends, possibly a read error. This sequence joins TRBV3-1 (or the pseudogene TRBV3-2) and TRBJ1-2, with a weak D call TRBD1 (5 bases). The CDR3 loop spans 16 amino acids. CDR1 LGHDT and CDR2 YNNKEL come from the germline V gene (reference sequence). In DNA form, the CDR3 reads TGTGCCAGCAGCCAAGTAGCGGGGCAAGTTAACAATGGCTACACCTTC. Translated: CASSQVAGQVNNGYTF.

The chain recombines TRBV18 with TRBJ2-7, with 7 bases matching TRBD2. The CDR3 runs 15 residues. J gave up 3 bases and V 3 bases, and 8 bases lay outside the gene matches. Per the germline V gene, CDR1 is KGHSH and CDR2 is LQKENI. The DNA for the CDR3 is TGTGCCAGCTCACCCAATGGGGGGGGAATCTACGAGCAGTACTTC. Encoded protein: CASSPNGGGIYEQYF.

The chain recombines TRBV11-2 with TRBJ2-1; maybe TRBD2 (5 bases). CDR1 and CDR2 (germline): SGHAT, FQNNGV. Between the trimmed V and J ends, which lost 5 bases and 5 bases, there was a span of 13 bases. This CDR3 has 14 amino acids. The CDR3 reads CASSLPWTDNEQFF. The CDR3 coding sequence is TGTGCCAGCAGCCTACCCTGGACTGACAATGAGCAGTTCTTC.

The chain carries TRBV30 and TRBJ1-1, with D unresolved. CDR3 length: 13 residues. Germline V lookup: CDR1 GTSNPN, CDR2 SVGIG (reference sequence). Trimming pared 4 bases from V and 3 bases from J, leaving 12 bases between. CDR3 in amino acids: CAWKYSGDTEAFF. CDR3 in DNA: TGTGCCTGGAAATACAGTGGAGACACTGAAGCTTTCTTT.

The chain is built from TRBV11-2 and TRBJ2-1; 12 bases fit TRBD2. After removal of 5 bases from V and 4 bases from J, the junction contained 3 bases not matched to a gene. Germline CDR1 reads SGHAT; CDR2 reads FQNNGV. The CDR3 runs to 15 residues. The CDR3: CASSRTSGDYNEQFF. In DNA, the CDR3 is TGTGCCAGCAGCCGGACTAGCGGGGATTACAATGAGCAGTTCTTC.

The rearrangement links TRBV27 to TRBJ2-1, with unresolved D. CDR1 is MNHEY and CDR2 is SMNVEV in the germline V gene (reference sequence). Trimming left V 5 bases short and J 4 bases short, with 6 bases between. CDR3 size: 12 residues. The CDR3: CASSPNYNEQFF. For the CDR3, the DNA is TGTGCCAGCAGTCCAAATTACAATGAGCAGTTCTTC.

The chain uses TRBV6-5 and TRBJ1-5; no clear D gene. This CDR3 has 14 residues. Deletions cut 2 bases from V and 9 bases from J, with 14 bases between. CDR1 is MNHEY and CDR2 is SVGAGI in the germline V gene. The CDR3 reads CASSYDGPGWPQHF. CDR3 coding DNA: TGTGCCAGCAGTTACGACGGGCCGGGTTGGCCCCAGCATTTT.

The rearrangement uses TRBV5-1 and TRBJ1-1, with D perhaps TRBD1 (5 bases). Germline-derived CDR1 and CDR2 are SGHRS and YFSETQ. The V and J ends lost 0 bases and 1 base respectively, with 13 bases between them. There are 16 residues in the CDR3. As DNA, the CDR3 is TGCGCCAGCAGCTTGGAGGGGACGGCCGCGAACACTGAAGCTTTCTTT. It yields the protein CASSLEGTAANTEAFF.

The chain joins TRBV19 to TRBJ2-1; 7 bases fit TRBD2. Germline values: CDR1 LNHDA, CDR2 SQIVND (reference sequence). The junction had 6 bases not matched to a gene; V was cut back by 3 bases and J by 4 bases. The CDR3 loop spans 15 amino acids. The CDR3 DNA is TGTGCCAGTAGTATTGGACTAGAGGTGTACAATGAGCAGTTCTTC. Residues: CASSIGLEVYNEQFF.

The V and J genes are TRBV6-5 and TRBJ2-1; 11 nucleotides agree with TRBD2. CDR1 is MNHEY, CDR2 SVGAGI, per germline. V lost 6 bases, J lost 12 bases, and 13 bases stayed unmatched. The CDR3 loop spans 15 amino acids. CDR3 region: CASSQLSGRAAGQFF. In nucleotides, the CDR3 is TGTGCCAGCAGCCAACTTAGCGGGAGGGCCGCAGGGCAGTTCTTC.

This clone occurred once. The rearrangement links TRBV6-5 to TRBJ2-1, with 11 bases aligning to TRBD2. This CDR3 has 16 residues. Per the germline V gene, CDR1 is MNHEY and CDR2 is SVGAGI. Trimming took 6 bases from V and 9 from J; bases not matched to a gene: 13. CDR3 loop: CASSYTSGGGLGEQFF. The CDR3 bases are TGTGCCAGCAGCTACACTAGCGGGGGAGGTTTAGGTGAGCAGTTCTTC.

The rearrangement uses TRBV28 and TRBJ2-7, with 11 positions matching TRBD2. Germline V CDR1 and CDR2: MDHEN, SYDVKM. The V and J ends lost 3 bases and 6 bases, in that order; junction bases with no gene match: 4. CDR3 length: 14 amino acids. The CDR3 loop is CASSFGTSGIEQYF. The CDR3 bases are TGTGCCAGCAGTTTCGGGACTAGCGGAATCGAGCAGTACTTC.